Listed here are 11 T cell receptor beta chains from one sample, sequenced in a study of T cell responses to AZD1222 COVID-19 vaccine. Assay: immunoSEQ multiplex PCR; the TCRdb copy retains only in-frame clones and omits some. Of fewer than 150,000 clones listed, 85% to 90% are singletons. Sequenced material: peripheral blood, taken on day 0 of AZD1222 vaccination. The receptors here all came from an adult in good health.

V usage is TRBV19 and J usage is TRBJ2-5; TRBD2 aligns across 7 bases. Germline V lookup: CDR1 LNHDA, CDR2 SQIVND (reference sequence). V was pared by 6 bases and J by 5 bases, with 21 bases of the junction left unmatched. The CDR3 is 18 amino acids. The CDR3 region has the DNA TGTGCCAGTAGGGCTAGGGCGGGAGATGGGGTTTCGGGGGAGACCCAGTACTTC. Amino acids: CASRARAGDGVSGETQYF.

The chain carries TRBV5-6 and TRBJ2-7; 7 positions agree with TRBD1. Germline assignment: CDR1 SGHDT and CDR2 YYEEEE. V lost 4 bases, J lost 3 bases, and 4 bases stayed unmatched. The CDR3 covers 13 residues. The CDR3, as DNA: TGTGCCAGCAGCATGGGACAGAACTACGAGCAGTACTTC. This codes for CASSMGQNYEQYF. The full variable domain, rest sourced from reference TRBV5-6 and TRBJ2-7, is DAGVTQSPTHLIKTRGQQVTLRCSPKSGHDTVSWYQQALGQGPQFIFQYYEEEERQRGNFPDRFSGHQFPNYSSELNVNALLLGDSALYLCASSMGQNYEQYFGPGTRLTVT.

The genes are TRBV6-6 and TRBJ2-2; TRBD1 might be the D (6 bases). The germline V gene encodes CDR1 MNHNY and CDR2 SVGAGI (reference sequence). V was pared by 2 bases and J by 5 bases, with 12 bases between. The CDR3 is made up of 15 amino acids. CDR3 sequence reads: CASSYDAGVTGELFF. CDR3 DNA: TGTGCCAGCAGTTACGATGCAGGGGTAACCGGGGAGCTGTTTTTT.

This chain uses TRBV7-2 with TRBJ2-5; D is unresolved. The CDR3 spans 15 residues. The germline V and J ends were trimmed by 1 base and 2 bases, with 11 bases remaining between them. Germline V gene sequence: CDR1 SGHTA, CDR2 FQGNSA. CDR3 protein: CASSLVGQRQETQYF. CDR3 sequence (DNA): TGTGCCAGCAGCTTAGTTGGTCAACGACAAGAGACCCAGTACTTC.

The chain combines TRBV21-1 with TRBJ1-5; the table's TRBD1 call for D was not verified on the DNA. TRBV21-1 is classified as a pseudogene. The CDR3 is 21 residues long. The CDR3 loop is CASSKTKQGTSVGRVDQPQHF. CDR3 in DNA: TGTGCCAGCAGCAAAACTAAACAGGGGACATCGGTCGGTCGCGTAGATCAGCCCCAGCATTTT.

The rearrangement links TRBV7-8 to TRBJ2-2; D is undetermined. Trimming removed 1 base from V and 4 bases from J, with 13 bases in between. Germline CDR1 SGHVS, CDR2 FQNEAQ. This CDR3 region has 16 residues. The CDR3 protein is CASSLDTRWGTGELFF. CDR3 nucleotides: TGTGCCAGCAGCTTAGATACCCGGTGGGGCACCGGGGAGCTGTTTTTT. The whole variable domain, filled in from reference TRBV7-8 and TRBJ2-2, reads GAGVSQSPRYKVAKRGQDVALRCDPISGHVSLFWYQQALGQGPEFLTYFQNEAQLDKSGLPSDRFFAERPEGSVSTLKIQRTQQEDSAVYLCASSLDTRWGTGELFFGEGSRLTVL.

This chain links TRBV7-6 with TRBJ1-5, with unresolved D. V was cut by 1 base and J by 6 bases, with 7 bases left in between. Per the germline V gene, CDR1 is SGHVS and CDR2 is FNYEAQ. The CDR3 runs 13 residues. CDR3 protein: CASSLDESQPQHF. The CDR3 region has the DNA TGTGCCAGCAGCTTAGATGAAAGTCAGCCCCAGCATTTT.

The chain is built from TRBV5-4 and TRBJ2-7, with D possibly TRBD2 on 6 matching bases. The CDR3 has 14 amino acids. Trimming stripped 0 bases from V and 5 bases from J, with 12 bases between. The germline V gene encodes CDR1 SGHNT and CDR2 YYREEE (reference sequence). The CDR3 protein is CASSLGRGSNEQYF. For the CDR3, the DNA is TGTGCCAGCAGCTTGGGGCGGGGATCAAACGAGCAGTACTTC.

In this sample, this clone turned up once. The chain joins TRBV6-6 to TRBJ1-5; no clear D gene. Trimming cost V 7 bases and J 1 base, with 11 bases left between them. This CDR3 has 14 residues. In germline, CDR1 is MNHNY, CDR2 SVGAGI (reference sequence). The CDR3 here is CASKDLRSNQPQHF. CDR3 sequence (DNA): TGTGCCAGCAAAGACCTGCGAAGCAATCAGCCCCAGCATTTT.

CDR3 sequence: CASSLVTTGTYGYTF. In DNA, the CDR3 is TGTGCCAGCAGCCTAGTCACGACAGGGACCTATGGCTACACCTTC. The chain joins TRBV5-5 to TRBJ1-2, with 7 bases aligning to TRBD1. The CDR3 covers 15 residues. CDR1 is SGHKS, CDR2 YYEKEE, per germline (reference sequence). The trim removed 4 bases at V and 4 bases at J, leaving 10 bases unmatched.

In regard to this clone: This sequence may be a read error, since a much larger clone differs from it by one base. The J gene is TRBJ2-1, the V gene TRBV11-2; D is perhaps TRBD2 (5 bases). Germline CDR1 reads SGHAT; CDR2 reads FQNNGV. V dropped 3 bases and J dropped 6 bases, with 6 bases sitting between them. This CDR3 contains 12 residues. The CDR3 DNA reads TGTGCCAGCAGCTTGAGCGGCAATGAGCAGTTCTTC. This translates into CASSLSGNEQFF.